The rows below give T cell receptor beta chains drawn from one sample of a study of T cells in Graves' hyperthyroidism and ophthalmopathy. MiXCR, run by TCRdb on the multiplex PCR reads, gives a single entry per CDR3 protein. The data contain about 570,000 distinct CDR3 sequences, 35% to 55% of them singletons. The sample taken for sequencing was peripheral blood or thyroid tissue (not recorded which). The receptors originated from an adult woman with Graves' disease, either hyperthyroidism or ophthalmopathy (not recorded which). CDR3s include the opening cysteine and the closing phenylalanine or tryptophan. The D gene is left open where the match is weak. Size is stated for part of the rows, as once, few or many counts, or as a class when the clone is expanded.

j_call: TRBJ1-1; clone_size: many; d_call: .; v_call: TRBV4-1; cdr3_aa: CASSQDPLATEAFF; cdr3_nt: TGCGCCAGCAGCCAAGACCCTCTGGCAACTGAAGCTTTCTTT
j_call: TRBJ1-1; clone_size: few; d_call: .; v_call: TRBV7-9; cdr3_aa: CARSLLDRAAFF; cdr3_nt: TGTGCCCGCAGCCTATTAGACAGAGCAGCTTTCTTT
j_call: TRBJ2-6; clone_size: many; d_call: .; v_call: TRBV5-6; cdr3_aa: CASSSILPGANVLTF; cdr3_nt: TGTGCCAGCAGCTCGATTCTTCCTGGGGCCAACGTCCTGACTTTC
j_call: TRBJ1-1; clone_size: .; d_call: .; v_call: TRBV25-1; cdr3_aa: CASSESQGGPLNTEAFF; cdr3_nt: TGTGCCAGCAGTGAATCCCAAGGGGGGCCACTGAACACTGAAGCTTTCTTT
j_call: TRBJ1-2; clone_size: .; d_call: .; v_call: TRBV7-9; cdr3_aa: CASSSGNLNYTF; cdr3_nt: TGTGCCAGCAGCTCTGGCAATTTGAACTACACCTTC
j_call: TRBJ2-2; clone_size: .; d_call: TRBD1; v_call: TRBV5-1; cdr3_aa: CASRRDRDF; cdr3_nt: TGCGCCAGCAGGCGGGACAGGGATTTT
j_call: TRBJ2-7; clone_size: few; d_call: .; v_call: TRBV28; cdr3_aa: CAIQTGTSYEQYF; cdr3_nt: TGTGCCATCCAAACCGGGACCTCCTACGAGCAGTACTTC
j_call: TRBJ1-2; clone_size: .; d_call: .; v_call: TRBV7-9; cdr3_aa: CASSLEQGGGYTF; cdr3_nt: TGTGCCAGCAGCTTGGAACAGGGAGGTGGCTACACCTTC
j_call: TRBJ1-2; clone_size: few; d_call: .; v_call: TRBV2; cdr3_aa: CASNRDYGYTF; cdr3_nt: TGTGCCAGCAACCGGGACTATGGCTACACCTTC
j_call: TRBJ1-6; clone_size: many; d_call: .; v_call: TRBV5-5; cdr3_aa: CASSSQYRSPLHF; cdr3_nt: TGTGCCAGCAGCTCGCAGTATCGTTCACCCCTCCACTTT
j_call: TRBJ2-2; clone_size: once; d_call: .; v_call: TRBV29-1; cdr3_aa: CSVEFTSEPGSCFF; cdr3_nt: .
j_call: TRBJ1-5; clone_size: few; d_call: .; v_call: TRBV25-1; cdr3_aa: CASSEWGQNQPQHF; cdr3_nt: TGTGCCAGCAGTGAATGGGGCCAAAATCAGCCCCAGCATTTT
j_call: TRBJ1-6; clone_size: many; d_call: TRBD1; v_call: TRBV19; cdr3_aa: CASRPTGAGSPLHF; cdr3_nt: TGTGCCAGTAGGCCGACAGGGGCTGGCTCACCCCTCCACTTT
j_call: TRBJ1-5; clone_size: .; d_call: TRBD1; v_call: TRBV6-5; cdr3_aa: CASSYSGTGGQPQHF; cdr3_nt: TGTGCCAGCAGTTACTCCGGGACAGGGGGACAGCCCCAGCATTTT
j_call: TRBJ2-3; clone_size: .; d_call: .; v_call: TRBV7-8; cdr3_aa: CASSPQAGRTDTQYF; cdr3_nt: TGTGCCAGCAGCCCCCAGGCGGGGAGGACAGATACGCAGTATTTT
j_call: TRBJ2-7; clone_size: many; d_call: .; v_call: TRBV15; cdr3_aa: CATAPHELYEQYF; cdr3_nt: TGTGCCACCGCCCCACATGAACTCTACGAGCAGTACTTC
j_call: TRBJ1-1; clone_size: once; d_call: TRBD1; v_call: TRBV10-2; cdr3_aa: CASSGGVITEAFF; cdr3_nt: TGCGCCAGCTCAGGGGGCGTGATCACTGAAGCTTTCTTT
j_call: TRBJ2-5; clone_size: many; d_call: TRBD2; v_call: TRBV12-3/TRBV12-4; cdr3_aa: CASSLSGSGETQYF; cdr3_nt: TGTGCCAGCAGTTTAAGCGGGAGCGGAGAGACCCAGTACTTC
j_call: TRBJ1-2; clone_size: few; d_call: .; v_call: TRBV9; cdr3_aa: CASSYRPANYGYTF; cdr3_nt: TGTGCCAGCAGCTACAGACCCGCTAACTATGGCTACACCTTC
j_call: TRBJ2-7; clone_size: few; d_call: .; v_call: TRBV11-2; cdr3_aa: CASSVETYEQYF; cdr3_nt: TGTGCCAGCAGCGTCGAGACTTACGAGCAGTACTTC
j_call: TRBJ2-5; clone_size: .; d_call: .; v_call: TRBV10-3; cdr3_aa: CATDQGGMMETQYF; cdr3_nt: TGTGCCACGGACCAGGGGGGGATGATGGAGACCCAGTACTTC
j_call: TRBJ2-2; clone_size: .; d_call: TRBD1; v_call: TRBV12-3/TRBV12-4; cdr3_aa: CASQGAVGELFF; cdr3_nt: TGTGCCAGCCAGGGGGCGGTGGGGGAGCTGTTTTTT
j_call: TRBJ2-5; clone_size: few; d_call: .; v_call: TRBV19; cdr3_aa: CASSLASGETQYF; cdr3_nt: TGTGCCAGCAGCTTGGCTTCGGGGGAGACCCAGTACTTC
j_call: TRBJ1-1; clone_size: .; d_call: .; v_call: TRBV29-1; cdr3_aa: CSVVTPANTEAFF; cdr3_nt: TGCAGCGTCGTGACACCGGCGAACACTGAAGCTTTCTTT
j_call: TRBJ2-6; clone_size: .; d_call: .; v_call: TRBV5-1; cdr3_aa: CASSYQGTGANVLTF; cdr3_nt: TGCGCCAGCAGCTACCAGGGCACCGGGGCCAACGTCCTGACTTTC
j_call: TRBJ2-7; clone_size: .; d_call: TRBD1; v_call: TRBV11-2; cdr3_aa: CASSRQGHLGEQYF; cdr3_nt: TGTGCCAGCAGCAGACAGGGACACCTTGGCGAGCAGTACTTC
j_call: TRBJ1-1; clone_size: many; d_call: TRBD1; v_call: TRBV12-3/TRBV12-4; cdr3_aa: CASNPGQTKNTEAFF; cdr3_nt: TGTGCCAGCAACCCGGGACAGACAAAGAACACTGAAGCTTTCTTT
j_call: TRBJ1-4; clone_size: once; d_call: .; v_call: TRBV13; cdr3_aa: CASSSGPGREKLFF; cdr3_nt: TGTGCCAGCAGTTCAGGCCCGGGACGGGAAAAACTGTTTTTT
j_call: TRBJ1-4; clone_size: .; d_call: .; v_call: TRBV7-9; cdr3_aa: CASSSAGLYEKLFF; cdr3_nt: TGTGCCAGCAGCTCGGCGGGGTTGTACGAAAAACTGTTTTTT
j_call: TRBJ2-5; clone_size: .; d_call: .; v_call: TRBV14; cdr3_aa: CASSQNMDGTQYF; cdr3_nt: TGTGCCAGCAGCCAAAATATGGATGGGACCCAGTACTTC
j_call: TRBJ2-7; clone_size: many; d_call: .; v_call: TRBV28; cdr3_aa: CASRQYTANSYEQYF; cdr3_nt: TGTGCCAGCAGGCAATACACCGCCAACTCCTACGAGCAGTACTTC
j_call: TRBJ1-5; clone_size: many; d_call: .; v_call: TRBV20-1; cdr3_aa: CSARMGGQPQHF; cdr3_nt: TGCAGTGCTAGAATGGGAGGCCAGCCCCAGCATTTT
j_call: TRBJ1-6; clone_size: .; d_call: .; v_call: TRBV7-3; cdr3_aa: CASATGTHGNSPLHF; cdr3_nt: TGTGCCAGCGCTACAGGGACCCACGGGAATTCACCCCTCCACTTT